Each of the 31 T cell receptor beta chains below was sequenced from the same sample in a study of T cells after yellow fever vaccination. TCRdb analysed the 5' RACE reads with MiXCR anew, one entry per CDR3 protein. The sample has about 160,000 distinct CDR3 sequences, 6.5% to 8.5% seen once. The sample consisted of CD4+ T cells sorted from PBMCs, taken 5 to 6 days after the first yellow fever vaccination. All receptors come from a young man who received the YFV17D yellow fever vaccine.

The chain combines TRBV18 with TRBJ1-2; TRBD1 agrees at 9 bases. The V gene's germline CDR1 is KGHSH and CDR2 LQKENI. V was pared by 4 bases and J by 2 bases, with 8 bases of the junction left unmatched. The CDR3 sequence is 16 residues long. The CDR3 reads CASSLGTGPYNYGYTF. CDR3 DNA sequence: TGTGCCAGCTCACTGGGGACAGGGCCATACAACTATGGCTACACCTTC.

This clonotype has a count of ten or more. The V and J genes are TRBV7-3 and TRBJ2-2; 9 bases fit TRBD1. The V gene end was trimmed by 6 bases and the J gene end by 2 bases; junction bases not matched to a gene: 10. CDR3 length equals 17 residues. Germline loops: CDR1 SGHTA, CDR2 FQGTGA. The CDR3 nucleotides are TGTGCCAGCAGTTCAACCCGGGACAGGGTAAACACCGGGGAGCTGTTTTTT. Translation: CASSSTRDRVNTGELFF.

This clonotype was counted at least ten times. One junction end does not reproduce the germline sequence, and a read error may be involved. The chain combines TRBV7-2 with TRBJ1-1, with D unclear. Germline CDR1 reads SGHTA; CDR2 reads FQGNSA. The CDR3 runs to 13 residues. CDR3 residues: CASSLQRNTEAFF. The CDR3 DNA sequence: TGCGCCAGCAGCTTGCAACGGAACACTGAAGCTTTCTTT.

This clonotype was detected only a few times. The chain carries TRBV2 and TRBJ2-5, with D unclear. The CDR3 covers 13 residues. Trimming left V 6 bases short and J 0 bases short, with 8 bases between. Germline V gives CDR1 SNHLY, CDR2 FYNNEI. Here the CDR3 reads CASRRDYQETQYF. The CDR3 DNA sequence: TGTGCCAGCAGACGAGACTACCAAGAGACCCAGTACTTC. Supplemented by reference TRBV2 and TRBJ2-5, the full variable domain reads EPEVTQTPSHQVTQMGQEVILRCVPISNHLYFYWYRQILGQKVEFLVSFYNNEISEKSEIFDDQFSVERPDGSNFTLKIRSTKLEDSAMYFCASRRDYQETQYFGPGTRLLVL.

This clonotype has a count of ten or more. The CDR3 is CASTKDNSYNEQFF. The CDR3 DNA is TGTGCCAGCACTAAAGACAACTCCTACAATGAGCAGTTCTTC. The genes are TRBV6-2 or TRBV6-3 and TRBJ2-1, with D uncertain. The CDR3 has 14 residues. Germline CDR1 reads MNHEY; CDR2 reads SVGEGT. V lost 7 bases to trimming and J lost 0 bases, with 10 bases between them.

This clonotype was counted at least ten times. The rearrangement uses TRBV5-1 and TRBJ2-1; the match to TRBD1 covers 9 bases. CDR1 SGHRS and CDR2 YFSETQ come from the germline V gene. Trimming removed 5 bases from V and 9 bases from J; junction bases left unmatched: 12. This CDR3 has 15 amino acids. The CDR3 here is CASRGQTGGSGEQFF. For the CDR3, the DNA is TGCGCCAGCAGAGGTCAGACAGGGGGATCCGGTGAGCAGTTCTTC.

This clonotype has at least ten counts. The rearrangement uses TRBV7-2 and TRBJ2-2; 7 bases agree with TRBD1. Trimming removed 3 bases from V and 2 bases from J; junction bases left unmatched: 6. The CDR3 is 16 amino acids. Per germline, CDR1 SGHTA and CDR2 FQGNSA. CDR3 sequence: CASSFSGTANTGELFF. In nucleotides, the CDR3 is TGTGCCAGCAGCTTCTCTGGGACAGCTAACACCGGGGAGCTGTTTTTT. The entire variable domain, with the rest obtained from reference TRBV7-2 and TRBJ2-2, is as follows: GAGVSQSPSNKVTEKGKDVELRCDPISGHTALYWYRQSLGQGLEFLIYFQGNSAPDKSGLPSDRFSAERTGGSVSTLTIQRTQQEDSAVYLCASSFSGTANTGELFFGEGSRLTVL.

This clonotype has ten or more counts. The chain employs TRBV12-3 or TRBV12-4 and TRBJ2-1, with D tentatively TRBD1 or TRBD2 (6 bases each). Deletions cut 7 bases from V and 0 bases from J, with 10 bases between. CDR3 length: 14 residues. The CDR3 region has the DNA TGTGCCAGCAACCGGGGGCCCTCCTACAATGAGCAGTTCTTC. Translation: CASNRGPSYNEQFF.

This clonotype has ten or more counts. The chain carries TRBV5-6 and TRBJ2-1; 13 bases are a match to TRBD2. Germline lookup yields CDR1 SGHDT and CDR2 YYEEEE. The CDR3 extends over 16 amino acids. J lost 4 bases, V lost 3 bases, and 4 bases had no gene match. CDR3 nucleotides: TGTGCCAGCAGCTGGGGACTAGCGGGGCATTACAATGAGCAGTTCTTC. The encoded protein is CASSWGLAGHYNEQFF.

This clonotype came up a few times. The CDR3 here is CAWGVDTGELFF. CDR3 coding DNA: TGTGCCTGGGGGGTGGACACCGGGGAGCTGTTTTTT. This chain joins TRBV30 and TRBJ2-2; D is undetermined. This CDR3 comprises 12 residues. Per germline, CDR1 GTSNPN and CDR2 SVGIG (reference sequence). The V end lost 5 bases, the J end lost 3 bases, and 7 bases lay between the germline ends.

With regard to this clonotype: The junction differs from germline at one of its ends, possibly a read error. The CDR3 DNA reads as TGTGCCAGCAGGGAAGGGACAGGCAAAAACACTGAAGCTTTCTTT. This sequence encodes CASREGTGKNTEAFF. This rearrangement joins TRBV2 to TRBJ1-1; 8 bases fit TRBD1. The CDR3 consists of 15 residues. Per germline, CDR1 SNHLY and CDR2 FYNNEI.

This clonotype was found many times. This chain connects TRBV6-1 to TRBJ2-3, with a possible D match to TRBD1 (6 bases). CDR3 length: 14 amino acids. V lost 3 bases and J lost 6, with 13 bases in between. Germline CDR1 MNHNS, CDR2 SASEGT. The CDR3 coding sequence is TGTGCCAGCAGTGAGGTTGGAACAGGGGATACGCAGTATTTT. It codes for CASSEVGTGDTQYF.

Ten or more counts support this clonotype. The J gene is TRBJ2-7, the V gene TRBV20-1; TRBD1 matches 12 bases. Germline V CDR1 and CDR2: DFQATT, SNEGSKA (reference sequence). The CDR3 spans 14 residues. V was pared by 5 bases and J by 1 base, with 3 bases of the junction left unmatched. The CDR3 here is CSALGQGASYEQYF. CDR3 sequence (DNA): TGCAGTGCTCTGGGACAGGGGGCATCCTACGAGCAGTACTTC.

This clonotype was seen at least ten times. This chain uses TRBV4-1 with TRBJ2-3, with TRBD1 matching over 7 bases. From germline, CDR1 is MGHRA and CDR2 YSYEKL. The CDR3 contains 14 residues. The ends lost 4 bases at V and 6 bases at J; junction bases unmatched: 7. The CDR3 DNA follows: TGCGCCAGCAGCCGTCTGACAGGGCCGGATACGCAGTATTTT. It yields the protein CASSRLTGPDTQYF.

This clonotype has just a few counts. The rearrangement uses TRBV5-1 and TRBJ2-7; maybe TRBD2 (5 bases). In germline, CDR1 is SGHRS, CDR2 YFSETQ. V was trimmed by 0 bases and J by 6 bases, leaving 13 bases between them. The CDR3 length is 14 residues. CDR3 nucleotides: TGCGCCAGCAGCTTGGGACTACAGCTTATCGAGCAGTACTTC. This gives the protein CASSLGLQLIEQYF.

The chain links TRBV4-3 to TRBJ1-4; D is uncertain. This CDR3 is 16 amino acids long. With 4 bases removed from V and 8 bases from J, the gap between germline ends came to 20 bases. Germline CDR1 reads LGHNA; CDR2 reads YSLEER. The CDR3 nucleotides are TGCGCCAGCAGCCCGAACTCCGGAGCCGCGAAGGAAAAACTGTTTTTT. Its translation is CASSPNSGAAKEKLFF.

This clonotype was seen ten or more times. The CDR3 nucleotides read TGTGCCAGCAGTTTCGGGGGGGCTCGAGAGCAGTACGTC. It encodes CASSFGGAREQYV. The gene calls are TRBV12-3 or TRBV12-4 and TRBJ2-7, with 8 positions matching TRBD2. V gave up 3 bases and J gave up 7 bases; unmatched junction bases: 5. The CDR3 spans 13 residues.

The V call is TRBV7-2, the J call TRBJ2-1, with 14 nucleotides matching TRBD2. The trim removed 5 bases at V and 1 base at J, leaving 4 bases unmatched. The CDR3 covers 17 residues. From germline, CDR1 is SGHTA and CDR2 FQGNSA. CDR3 coding DNA: TGTGCCAGCAGCCCCAGACTAGCGGGGGGGTCCTACAATGAGCAGTTCTTC. Protein sequence: CASSPRLAGGSYNEQFF.

As concerns this clonotype: One base away lies a much larger clone, so this may be a sequencing read error. The chain combines TRBV5-1 with TRBJ2-5; 8 nucleotides line up with TRBD2. Germline values: CDR1 SGHRS, CDR2 YFSETQ. The V and J ends lost 5 bases and 7 bases, in that order; junction bases with no gene match: 10. The CDR3 runs to 14 residues. The CDR3 is CASRWASGGGTQYF. The CDR3 DNA follows: TGCGCCAGCAGATGGGCGAGCGGGGGAGGGACCCAGTACTTC.

This clonotype was observed many times. DNA for the CDR3: TGTGCCAGCAGCGGGGGACTAGCGGACGGGGAGCTGTTTTTT. This translates into CASSGGLADGELFF. The chain joins TRBV11-3 to TRBJ2-2; 11 nucleotides match TRBD2. The germline CDR1 and CDR2 sequences are SGHNT and YENEEA. The CDR3 extends over 14 amino acids. The trim removed 5 bases at V and 7 bases at J, leaving 3 bases unmatched.

About this clonotype itself: A much larger clone sits a single nucleotide away, making a read error possible. V gene TRBV10-2 combines with J gene TRBJ2-7, with D perhaps TRBD2 (6 bases). Trimming took off 6 bases at V and 4 bases at J, with 13 bases between the two ends. CDR3 size: 13 residues. Germline CDR1 is WSHSY and CDR2 is SAAADI. CDR3 region: CASSRDLFYEQYF. The CDR3, as DNA: TGCGCCAGCAGCCGGGACTTATTTTACGAGCAGTACTTC.

In this sample, this clonotype turned up a few times. V is TRBV6-5 and J is TRBJ1-5, with D hard to call. Trimming stripped 0 bases from V and 4 bases from J, with 10 bases between. Germline V lookup: CDR1 MNHEY, CDR2 SVGAGI. The CDR3 is 15 residues long. CDR3 loop: CASSYSFTQNQPQHF. The DNA of the CDR3 is TGTGCCAGCAGTTACTCCTTTACACAGAATCAGCCCCAGCATTTT.

In DNA form, the CDR3 reads TGTGCCTGCTGCCAGAATAGCGGGGGGGCTGGTGAGCAGTTCTTC. This translates into CACCQNSGGAGEQFF. The J gene is TRBJ2-1, the V gene TRBV3-1; TRBD2 aligns across 11 bases. This CDR3 comprises 15 residues. Germline values: CDR1 LGHDT, CDR2 YNNKEL (reference sequence). J gave up 9 bases and V 11 bases, and 15 bases lay outside the gene matches.

The V gene is TRBV18, the J gene TRBJ1-1; TRBD1 might be the D (5 bases). V lost 1 base, J lost 3 bases, and 12 bases lay in between. From germline, CDR1 is KGHSH and CDR2 LQKENI. This CDR3 contains 15 residues. CDR3 sequence: CASSPQGEPHTEAFF. In DNA form, the CDR3 reads TGTGCCAGCTCACCACAAGGGGAACCCCACACTGAAGCTTTCTTT.

The sample holds a few counts of this clonotype. V gene TRBV7-2 combines with J gene TRBJ2-5; tentatively, D is TRBD2 (5 bases). Trimming stripped 6 bases from V and 1 base from J, with 12 bases between. CDR3 size: 14 residues. Germline-derived CDR1 and CDR2 are SGHTA and FQGNSA. CDR3 region: CASSQTGVQETQYF. The DNA of the CDR3 is TGTGCCAGCAGTCAGACCGGGGTCCAAGAGACCCAGTACTTC. The full variable domain, its missing parts supplied by reference TRBV7-2 and TRBJ2-5, is GAGVSQSPSNKVTEKGKDVELRCDPISGHTALYWYRQSLGQGLEFLIYFQGNSAPDKSGLPSDRFSAERTGGSVSTLTIQRTQQEDSAVYLCASSQTGVQETQYFGPGTRLLVL.

Only a few counts were recorded for this clonotype. V is TRBV7-2 and J is TRBJ1-2; 9 bases fit TRBD1. The V gene's germline CDR1 is SGHTA and CDR2 FQGNSA. After removal of 4 bases from V and 7 bases from J, the junction contained 7 bases not matched to a gene. The CDR3 has 14 amino acids. In DNA form, the CDR3 reads TGTGCCAGCAGCTCGGACAGGGGAGGTTCTGGCTACACCTTC. Protein: CASSSDRGGSGYTF.

This clonotype was detected many times. The chain uses TRBV28 and TRBJ2-1; D not resolved. CDR1 is MDHEN, CDR2 SYDVKM, per germline. The CDR3 is 16 amino acids. Trimming took off 2 bases at V and 0 bases at J, with 11 bases between the two ends. The CDR3 is CASSLSPLSSYNEQFF. The CDR3 nucleotides are TGTGCCAGCAGTTTAAGTCCCCTGAGCTCCTACAATGAGCAGTTCTTC.

This chain uses TRBV12-3 or TRBV12-4 with TRBJ1-2; tentatively, D is TRBD1 (6 bases). V was shortened by 5 bases and J by 0 bases, with 10 bases between the two germline ends. The CDR3 sequence is 14 residues long. The CDR3 reads CASSGTPANYGYTF. The CDR3 DNA reads as TGTGCCAGCAGTGGGACACCAGCTAACTATGGCTACACCTTC.

This clonotype was seen a handful of times. The rearrangement joins TRBV20-1 to TRBJ2-7, with 7 bases that match TRBD1. Germline V CDR1 and CDR2: DFQATT, SNEGSKA (reference sequence). This CDR3 comprises 16 residues. The V segment lost 6 bases and the J segment 0 bases; nucleotides outside the gene matches: 14. DNA of the CDR3: TGCAGTGCGCACTCCCGGACAGGATCAATCTCCTACGAGCAGTACGTC. Amino acid sequence: CSAHSRTGSISYEQYV.

The chain combines TRBV19 with TRBJ2-3; TRBD2 aligns across 7 bases. Germline V lookup: CDR1 LNHDA, CDR2 SQIVND (reference sequence). CDR3 length: 15 residues. V lost 6 bases to trimming and J lost 3 bases; unmatched junction nucleotides: 9. In DNA, the CDR3 is TGTGCCAGTAGGTTGTCGGCAGCGGGGACAGATACGCAGTATTTT. Translating gives CASRLSAAGTDTQYF.

This clonotype has only a few counts. The V gene is TRBV12-3 or TRBV12-4, the J gene TRBJ2-1; D not certain. The CDR3 sequence is 14 residues long. The V and J ends lost 6 bases and 1 base respectively, with 10 bases between them. The CDR3 bases are TGTGCCAGCAGGGCCCCTGGGTCCTACAATGAGCAGTTCTTC. Encoded protein: CASRAPGSYNEQFF.